This T cell receptor beta chain appears in the sequencing data of a study of CD8 T cells in ankylosing spondylitis. V lost 2 bases to trimming and J lost 0 bases, with 11 bases between them. This CDR3 contains 15 residues. CDR1 and CDR2 (germline): MDHEN, SYDVKM. Notes on the study in general: It was reported that disease-linked clones were significantly enriched in matched ankylosing spondylitis synovial fluid.

In TCRdb, the 5' RACE reads were re-called with MiXCR into one record per CDR3 protein. The table includes approximately 150,000 distinct CDR3 sequences, 9.5% to 10% detected once. Comment on this clonotype: Antigen: not known.

Sequenced material: blood, either unsorted or a sorted T cell fraction (not recorded which). This chain joins TRBV28 and TRBJ2-7; no clear D. The sequence was collected from a female donor with ankylosing spondylitis or in good health (not recorded which). CDR3 nucleotides: TGTGCCAGCAGTTTAGCAAGAGTCAGCTCCTACGAGCAGTACTTC. Translating gives CASSLARVSSYEQYF. Full variable domain (outside the CDR3, taken from reference TRBV28 and TRBJ2-7): DVKVTQSSRYLVKRTGEKVFLECVQDMDHENMFWYRQDPGLGLRLIYFSYDVKMKEKGDIPEGYSVSREKKERFSLILESASTNQTSMYLCASSLARVSSYEQYFGPGTRLTVT.